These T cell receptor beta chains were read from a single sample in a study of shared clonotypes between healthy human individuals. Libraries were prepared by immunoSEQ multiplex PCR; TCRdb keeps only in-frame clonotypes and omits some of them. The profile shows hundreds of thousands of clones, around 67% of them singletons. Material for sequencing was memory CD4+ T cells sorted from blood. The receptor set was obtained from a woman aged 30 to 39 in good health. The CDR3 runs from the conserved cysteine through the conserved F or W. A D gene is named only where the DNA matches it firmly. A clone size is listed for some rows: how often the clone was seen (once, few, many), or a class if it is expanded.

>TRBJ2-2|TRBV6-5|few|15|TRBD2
TGTGCCAGCAGTTCGTTAGCGGGAGAGGCCGGGGAGCTGTTTTTT
CASSSLAGEAGELFF
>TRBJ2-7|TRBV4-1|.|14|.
TGCGCCAGCAGCCGCTTGGGACGGGACTACGAGCAGTACTTC
CASSRLGRDYEQYF
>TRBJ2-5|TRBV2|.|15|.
TGTGCCAGCAGGAGGACGAATGGCCGGGGGGAGACCCAGTACTTC
CASRRTNGRGETQYF
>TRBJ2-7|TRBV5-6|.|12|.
TGTGCCAGCAGCTTTAGCGTTTACGAGCAGTACTTC
CASSFSVYEQYF
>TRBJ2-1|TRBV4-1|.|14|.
TGCGCCAGCAGCCCCTTAGTGAGGAGCGCTGAGCAGTTCTTC
CASSPLVRSAEQFF
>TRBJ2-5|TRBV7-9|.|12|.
TGTGCCAGCAGCTACCACGAGGGGACCCAGTACTTC
CASSYHEGTQYF
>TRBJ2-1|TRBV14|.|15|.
TGTGCCAGCAGCCAAGGACACCCCCCCTGGGATGAGCAGTTCTTC
CASSQGHPPWDEQFF
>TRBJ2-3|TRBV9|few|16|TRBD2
TGTGCCAGCAGCCTGGGCGGGGGGAGCCACGCAGATACGCAGTATTTT
CASSLGGGSHADTQYF
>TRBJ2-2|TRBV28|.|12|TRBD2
TGTGCCAGCCGGGAGGGGTCCGGGGAGCTGTTTTTT
CASREGSGELFF
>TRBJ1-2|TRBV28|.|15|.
TGTGCCAGCAGTTTAGCGGGGGCGGGCGACTATGGCTACACCTTC
CASSLAGAGDYGYTF
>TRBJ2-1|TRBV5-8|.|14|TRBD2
TGTGCCAGCAGCTTTAGCCTTCAGCGGGAGGTTAAGTTCTTC
CASSFSLQREVKFF
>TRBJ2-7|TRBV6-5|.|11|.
TGTGCCAGCCGACGACAGAACGAGCAGTACTTC
CASRRQNEQYF
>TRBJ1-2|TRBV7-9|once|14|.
TGTGCCAGCAGCTTAGCGGCAGCGGTTTATGGCTACACCTTC
CASSLAAAVYGYTF
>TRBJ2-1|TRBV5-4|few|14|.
TGTGCCAGCAGCTTTCAGGGCGCCTACAATGAGCAGTTCTTC
CASSFQGAYNEQFF
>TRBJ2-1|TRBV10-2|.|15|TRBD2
TGCGCCAGCGGTGGGCTAGCGGGAGCAGGTAATGAGCAGTTCTTC
CASGGLAGAGNEQFF
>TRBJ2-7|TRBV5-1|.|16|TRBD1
TGCGCCAGCAGCTTGCGGTCGGGACAGGGGGCTTACGAGCAGTACTTC
CASSLRSGQGAYEQYF
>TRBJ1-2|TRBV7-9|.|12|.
TGTGCCAGCAGCAGGGCGATTGAGGGCTACACCTTC
CASSRAIEGYTF
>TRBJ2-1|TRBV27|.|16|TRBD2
TGTGCCAGCAGTACAGCGGGAGGGTACTCCTACAATGAGCAGTTCTTC
CASSTAGGYSYNEQFF
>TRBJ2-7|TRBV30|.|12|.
TGTGCCTGGAGTCCACAGGGCTACGAGCAGTACTTC
CAWSPQGYEQYF
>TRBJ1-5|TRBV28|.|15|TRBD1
TGTGCCAGCAGTTTATACAGGGGGCGCAATCAGCCCCAGCATTTT
CASSLYRGRNQPQHF
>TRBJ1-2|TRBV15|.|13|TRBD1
TGTGCCACCAGCAGCCGGACAGGGGATGGCTACACCTTC
CATSSRTGDGYTF
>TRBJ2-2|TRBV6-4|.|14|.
TGTGCCAGCAGGATGAGCGGTCACACCGGGGAGCTGTTTTTT
CASRMSGHTGELFF
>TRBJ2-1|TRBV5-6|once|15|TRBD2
TGTGCCAGCAGCAGAAGCGGGAACTCCTACAATGAGCAGTTCTTC
CASSRSGNSYNEQFF
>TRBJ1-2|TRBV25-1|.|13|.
TGTGCCAGCAGTGAATCCCGCAGGACTGGCTACACCTTC
CASSESRRTGYTF
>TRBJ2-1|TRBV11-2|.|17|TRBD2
TGTGCCAGCAGCTGGCTGGGCGGGGGAAGCTCCTACAATGAGCAGTTCTTC
CASSWLGGGSSYNEQFF
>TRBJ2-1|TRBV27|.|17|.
TGTGCCAGCAGTGCGTCAACCAGGCCCCTCTACTACAATGAGCAGTTCTTC
CASSASTRPLYYNEQFF
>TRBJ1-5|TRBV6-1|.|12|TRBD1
TGTGCCTTGGGACAGTTCAATCAGCCCCAGCATTTT
CALGQFNQPQHF
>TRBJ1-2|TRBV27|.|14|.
TGTGCCAGCAGTTTCTGGGGGGGGCGAGGTGGCTACACCTTC
CASSFWGGRGGYTF
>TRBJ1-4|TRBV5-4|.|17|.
TGTGCCAGCAGCTTCGGGGGGGCGAGCTCCCCAAATGAAAAACTGTTTTTT
CASSFGGASSPNEKLFF
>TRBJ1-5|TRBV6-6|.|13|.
TGTGCCAGCAGTTATGGGGGCAATCAGCCCCAGCATTTT
CASSYGGNQPQHF
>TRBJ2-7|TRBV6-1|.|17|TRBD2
TGTGCCAGCAGTGCAGCCACCTCGCCTAGCGGGAGCCACGAGCAGTACTTC
CASSAATSPSGSHEQYF
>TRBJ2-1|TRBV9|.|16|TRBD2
TGTGCCAGCAGCGCTCAAACTAGCGGCCGCCTCAATGAGCAGTTCTTC
CASSAQTSGRLNEQFF
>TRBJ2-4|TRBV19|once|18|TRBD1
TGTGCCAGTAGTATGGACAGGGGACTTAAACTAGCCAAAAACATTCAGTACTTC
CASSMDRGLKLAKNIQYF
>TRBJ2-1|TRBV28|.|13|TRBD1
TGTGCCAGCCGGACAGGGGCCACGTATGAGCAGTTCTTC
CASRTGATYEQFF
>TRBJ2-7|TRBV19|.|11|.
TGTGCCAGTAAGGGTTCGGGCGAGCAGTACTTC
CASKGSGEQYF
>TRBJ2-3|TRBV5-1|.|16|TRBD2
TGCGCCAGCAGCCCGGGACTAGCGGGCCCCACAGATACGCAGTATTTT
CASSPGLAGPTDTQYF
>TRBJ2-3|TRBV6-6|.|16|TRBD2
TGTGCCAGCAGTTACTCATGGAGCGGGGGAAAAGATACGCAGTATTTT
CASSYSWSGGKDTQYF
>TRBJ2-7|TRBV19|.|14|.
TGTGCCAGTAGTATGCAGGGCGCTATCTACGAGCAGTACTTC
CASSMQGAIYEQYF
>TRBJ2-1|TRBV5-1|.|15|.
TGCGCCAGCAGCTTGGAGGCAGGGGCGTACAATGAGCAGTTCTTC
CASSLEAGAYNEQFF
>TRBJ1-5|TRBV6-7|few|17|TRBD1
TGTGCCAGCAGTTACTCGAAGTCAGGACAGGGTAATCAGCCCCAGCATTTT
CASSYSKSGQGNQPQHF
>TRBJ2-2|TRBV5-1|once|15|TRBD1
TGCGCCAGCAGTCGTGGGACAGCGAACACCGGGGAGCTGTTTTTT
CASSRGTANTGELFF
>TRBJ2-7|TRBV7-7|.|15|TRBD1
TGTGCCAGCTCATTCAAACAGGGGGAACCCTACGAGCAGTACTTC
CASSFKQGEPYEQYF